One sample yielded the 18 T cell receptor beta chains listed below, sequenced in a study of cytomegalovirus exposure and HLA in healthy donors. PCR involved 60 Vbeta and 13 Jbeta primers. Assay used: immunoSEQ multiplex PCR; TCRdb lists only in-frame clones, some missing. The sample has approximately 150,000 clones; 84% are singletons. Sequencing input: PBMCs. Receptor source: a man aged 25 to 40 in good health and CMV-seronegative.

This clone showed up just once. The genes are TRBV27 and TRBJ2-5; TRBD1 might be the D (8 bases). Germline CDR1 is MNHEY and CDR2 is SMNVEV (reference sequence). V was pared by 8 bases and J by 5 bases, with 18 bases between. The CDR3 totals 14 residues. CDR3: CASGKQGGVETQYF. CDR3 DNA: TGTGCCAGCGGGAAACAGGGGGGGGTTGAGACCCAGTACTTC.

This chain links TRBV7-9 with TRBJ2-2; D ambiguous. CDR1 and CDR2 (germline): SEHNR, FQNEAQ (reference sequence). Trimming took 3 bases from V and 2 from J, leaving 7 bases between them. CDR3 length: 14 residues. This CDR3 reads CASSFEANTGELFF. The CDR3 DNA reads as TGTGCCAGCAGCTTTGAAGCAAACACCGGGGAGCTGTTTTTT.

The chain couples TRBV7-9 to TRBJ2-1; the match to TRBD2 covers 12 bases. Germline loops: CDR1 SEHNR, CDR2 FQNEAQ (reference sequence). The CDR3 has 16 residues. The J segment lost 5 bases and the V segment lost 0 bases, leaving 2 bases of the junction unmatched. The CDR3 is CASSLATSGRHNEQFF. CDR3 nucleotides: TGTGCCAGCAGCTTAGCGACTAGCGGGAGACACAATGAGCAGTTCTTC.

V is TRBV6-6 and J is TRBJ1-5; 7 bases map to TRBD1. Germline V lookup: CDR1 MNHNY, CDR2 SVGAGI (reference sequence). The V segment lost 7 bases and the J segment 0 bases; nucleotides outside the gene matches: 3. CDR3 length: 14 residues. The CDR3 nucleotides are TGTGCCAGCAAGGGACAGAATAGCAATCAGCCCCAGCATTTT. Its protein is CASKGQNSNQPQHF.

V and J are TRBV27 and TRBJ2-7; perhaps TRBD1 as D (5 bases). Trimming left V 3 bases short and J 2 bases short, with 14 bases between. The CDR3 loop spans 15 amino acids. In germline, CDR1 is MNHEY, CDR2 SMNVEV (reference sequence). The CDR3 is CASSLLRTKTYEQYF. The CDR3 DNA is TGTGCCAGCAGTTTGTTAAGGACAAAAACCTACGAGCAGTACTTC.

This chain uses TRBV5-6 with TRBJ1-1; perhaps TRBD1 as D (5 bases). V was shortened by 1 base and J by 7 bases, with 8 bases between the two germline ends. Germline V CDR1 and CDR2: SGHDT, YYEEEE. This CDR3 comprises 12 residues. CDR3 loop: CASSLSGGEAFF. DNA for the CDR3: TGTGCCAGCAGCTTGTCGGGGGGTGAAGCTTTCTTT.

V and J are TRBV4-3 and TRBJ2-1, with TRBD1 matching 9 bases. CDR1 and CDR2 (germline): LGHNA, YSLEER. V dropped 1 base and J dropped 6; count of bases not matched to a gene: 7. The CDR3 runs to 16 residues. For the CDR3, the DNA is TGCGCCAGCAGCCAAGTCGGACAGGGGAATAGCAATGAGCAGTTCTTC. Protein sequence: CASSQVGQGNSNEQFF.

V and J are TRBV30 and TRBJ1-3, with a possible D match to TRBD1 (5 bases). The germline V gene encodes CDR1 GTSNPN and CDR2 SVGIG (reference sequence). This CDR3 is 15 amino acids long. V dropped 2 bases and J dropped 4 bases, with 15 bases sitting between them. The CDR3 loop is CAWSQTLGGGNTIYF. In DNA, the CDR3 is TGTGCCTGGAGTCAAACACTGGGGGGAGGAAACACCATATATTTT.

The rearrangement joins TRBV7-7 to TRBJ2-1; 8 nucleotides line up with TRBD2. CDR1 and CDR2 (germline): SSHAT, FNYEAQ (reference sequence). This CDR3 contains 16 residues. J was trimmed by 1 base and V by 0 bases; bases with no gene match: 2. The CDR3 DNA sequence: TGTGCCAGCAGCTTAGCGTCTAGCGGGTCCTACAATGAGCAGTTCTTC. Protein product: CASSLASSGSYNEQFF.

The V and J genes are TRBV15 and TRBJ1-2; the match to TRBD1 covers 7 bases. Germline V gene data show CDR1 as LNHNV and CDR2 as YYDKDF (reference sequence). CDR3 length: 15 amino acids. J was trimmed by 5 bases and V by 3 bases; bases with no gene match: 9. The chain's CDR3 is CATSRAGTALYGYTF. The CDR3, as DNA: TGTGCCACCAGCAGGGCCGGGACAGCCCTTTATGGCTACACCTTC.

The rearrangement joins TRBV7-3 to TRBJ2-7, with a possible D match to TRBD2 (6 bases). Germline CDR1 and CDR2: SGHTA and FQGTGA. The CDR3 runs to 13 residues. Between the trimmed V and J ends, which lost 8 bases and 2 bases, there was a span of 13 bases. CDR3 protein: CASLSSATYEQYF. CDR3 sequence (DNA): TGTGCCAGCTTGTCTAGCGCAACCTACGAGCAGTACTTC. Based on the CDR3 plus reference TRBV7-3 and TRBJ2-7, the full variable domain is GAGVSQTPSNKVTEKGKYVELRCDPISGHTALYWYRQSLGQGPEFLIYFQGTGAADDSGLPNDRFFAVRPEGSVSTLKIQRTERGDSAVYLCASLSSATYEQYFGPGTRLTVT.

The chain recombines TRBV18 with TRBJ1-1; the D gene is possibly TRBD1 (5 bases). The CDR3 extends over 13 amino acids. Germline V CDR1 and CDR2: KGHSH, LQKENI. V lost 3 bases, J lost 6 bases, and 11 bases lay in between. In DNA form, the CDR3 reads TGTGCCAGCTCACCCAATGAAGGGGCTGAAGCTTTCTTT. The encoded protein is CASSPNEGAEAFF.

This clone was seen only once. A read error may produce the germline difference seen at one junction end. The chain employs TRBV7-9 and TRBJ2-7, with a possible D match to TRBD1 (6 bases). This CDR3 region has 14 residues. Germline CDR1 reads SEHNR; CDR2 reads FQNEAQ (reference sequence). CDR3 sequence reads: CSSSAAGQNYEQYF. The CDR3, as DNA: TGTTCCAGCAGCGCGGCCGGACAGAACTACGAGCAGTACTTC.

Remarks on this clone: An end of the junction differs from the germline gene, which may be a read error. The chain carries TRBV5-4 and TRBJ1-1; a weak D match, TRBD1 (5 bases). The CDR3 extends over 12 amino acids. Germline loops: CDR1 SGHNT, CDR2 YYREEE (reference sequence). CDR3 in DNA: TGTGCCAGCAGCTTGGACGGCAACAGGTTTTCCTTT. Translated: CASSLDGNRFSF. The complete variable domain, with remaining parts taken from reference TRBV5-4 and TRBJ1-1, reads ETGVTQSPTHLIKTRGQQVTLRCSSQSGHNTVSWYQQALGQGPQFIFQYYREEENGRGNFPPRFSGLQFPNYSSELNVNALELDDSALYLCASSLDGNRFSFGQGTRLTVV.

DNA of the CDR3: TGTGCCAGCAGTTTACATAGAAGGGGTCCGGACTACAATGAGCAGTTCTTC. It specifies CASSLHRRGPDYNEQFF. The chain is built from TRBV27 and TRBJ2-1; TRBD1 is a possible D gene (5 bases). The V end lost 2 bases, the J end lost 3 bases, and 17 bases lay between the germline ends. CDR1 is MNHEY and CDR2 is SMNVEV in the germline V gene (reference sequence). This CDR3 is 17 amino acids long.

The chain couples TRBV4-1 to TRBJ2-5; D remains ambiguous. The end of the DNA is better explained by TRBJ2-7, so the J call may be wrong. The CDR3 covers 12 residues. Germline assignment: CDR1 MGHRA and CDR2 YSYEKL. The CDR3 sequence is CASSQVSHEQYF. CDR3 bases: TGCGCCAGCAGCCAAGTTTCCCACGAGCAGTACTTC.

This clone was picked up a small number of times. Here the CDR3 reads CASSLWQEETQYF. CDR3 DNA sequence: TGTGCCAGCAGCTTATGGCAGGAAGAGACCCAGTACTTC. The chain has TRBV7-6 and TRBJ2-5; D is uncertain. CDR3 length: 13 residues. V dropped 2 bases and J dropped 3 bases, with 7 bases sitting between them. Germline V gene sequence: CDR1 SGHVS, CDR2 FNYEAQ. Full variable domain (outside the CDR3, taken from reference TRBV7-6 and TRBJ2-5): GAGVSQSPRYKVTKRGQDVALRCDPISGHVSLYWYRQALGQGPEFLTYFNYEAQQDKSGLPNDRFSAERPEGSISTLTIQRTEQRDSAMYRCASSLWQEETQYFGPGTRLLVL.

This chain's CDR3 is CASSPGGSSYNEQFF. CDR3 in DNA: TGTGCCAGCAGCCCAGGGGGGAGCTCCTACAATGAGCAGTTCTTC. The chain links TRBV5-4 to TRBJ2-1, with D perhaps matching TRBD1 (7 bases). The V end lost 4 bases, the J end lost 0 bases, and 11 bases lay between the germline ends. CDR1 is SGHNT and CDR2 is YYREEE in the germline V gene (reference sequence). The length of the CDR3 is 15 residues.